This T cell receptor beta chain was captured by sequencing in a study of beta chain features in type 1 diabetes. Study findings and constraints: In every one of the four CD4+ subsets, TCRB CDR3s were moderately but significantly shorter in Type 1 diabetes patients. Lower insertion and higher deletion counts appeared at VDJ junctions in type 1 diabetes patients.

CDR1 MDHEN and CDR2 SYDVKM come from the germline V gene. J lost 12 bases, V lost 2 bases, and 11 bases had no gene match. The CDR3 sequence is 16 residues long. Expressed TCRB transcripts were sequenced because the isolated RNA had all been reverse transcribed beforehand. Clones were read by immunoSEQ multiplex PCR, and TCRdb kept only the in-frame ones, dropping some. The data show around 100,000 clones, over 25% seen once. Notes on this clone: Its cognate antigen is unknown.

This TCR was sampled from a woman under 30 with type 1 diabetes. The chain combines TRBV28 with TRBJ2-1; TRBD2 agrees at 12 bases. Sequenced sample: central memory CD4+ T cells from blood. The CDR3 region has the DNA TGTGCCAGCAGTTTAGCCACTACCAGACTAGCGGGAGTGCAGTTCTTC. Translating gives CASSLATTRLAGVQFF.